This T cell receptor beta chain was captured in a study of blood T cells in healthy people across ages. Study results and caveats: There was no known CMV status for donors, so expanded clonotype changes were possibly confounded.

This clonotype has just one count. Its antigen is not identified. Total RNA, at least 6 micrograms per sample, was extracted from PBMCs. PCR was performed a second time for 7 to 11 cycles using a sample-barcoded 5' primer and a J-beta primer mix. Paired-end reads containing CDR3 totaled no fewer than 3 million for each sample. TCRdb redid the calling of the 5' RACE reads with MiXCR, one entry per CDR3 protein. The sample records hundreds of thousands of distinct CDR3 sequences, 40% to 50% being singletons. The germline V gene encodes CDR1 KGHDR and CDR2 SFDVKD. The CDR3 runs 13 residues. V trimming: 4 bases; J trimming: 7 bases; junction bases outside the gene matches: 3.

Sequenced sample: blood. The TCR comes from an elderly man in good health. The J gene is TRBJ1-5, the V gene TRBV24-1, with TRBD1 matching 7 bases. The chain's CDR3 is CATSETGMQPQHF. DNA of the CDR3: TGTGCCACCAGTGAGACAGGGATGCAGCCCCAGCATTTT.